The 5 T cell receptor beta chains below come from one sample, sequenced in a study of T-cell reconstitution after alpha-beta-depleted transplantation in children. Unique molecular identifiers featured in how the TCRbeta library was prepared. Using its own MiXCR run on the PCR reads, TCRdb lists one record per CDR3 protein. The sample holds almost 400,000 distinct CDR3 sequences, around 21% seen once. This specimen consisted of PBMCs from the stem cell graft donor, obtained from the stem cell graft. The receptors were gathered from a human donor who donated a stem cell graft to a child with acute myeloid leukemia.

In its sample, this clonotype was seen many times. An end of the junction does not agree with germline; a read error may underlie this. The CDR3, as DNA: TGTGCCAGCAGCCGATTGGCCTTT. Amino acid sequence: CASSRLAF. V is TRBV12-3 or TRBV12-4 and J is TRBJ1-1; D not certain. The CDR3 loop spans 8 amino acids.

J is TRBJ2-5 and V is TRBV24-1, with D maybe TRBD1 (6 bases). V gave up 4 bases and J gave up 5 bases, with 16 bases separating them. Germline V lookup: CDR1 KGHDR, CDR2 SFDVKD. This CDR3 comprises 15 residues. CDR3 bases: TGTGCCACCAGTGAGACAACACAGGGTAGGGAGACCCAGTACTTC. It specifies CATSETTQGRETQYF.

The chain uses TRBV5-1 and TRBJ2-1; 8 nucleotides match TRBD1. The V gene end was trimmed by 0 bases and the J gene end by 1 base; junction bases not matched to a gene: 0. Germline V lookup: CDR1 SGHRS, CDR2 YFSETQ. This CDR3 has 15 amino acids. CDR3 protein: CASSLGDRSYNEQFF. The CDR3 region has the DNA TGCGCCAGCAGCTTGGGGGACAGGTCCTACAATGAGCAGTTCTTC.

This clonotype was observed at least ten times. The V call is TRBV7-8, the J call TRBJ1-4; D not certain. The CDR3 is 14 amino acids. Germline assignment: CDR1 SGHVS and CDR2 FQNEAQ. V was cut by 5 bases and J by 5 bases, with 12 bases left in between. CDR3 region: CASSPMSRNEKLFF. In DNA, the CDR3 is TGTGCCAGCAGCCCCATGAGTCGAAATGAAAAACTGTTTTTT.

The genes are TRBV12-3 or TRBV12-4 and TRBJ2-7, with D perhaps matching TRBD2 (6 bases). CDR3 length: 14 residues. Trimming removed 6 bases from V and 9 bases from J, with 21 bases in between. The CDR3 sequence: CASSLGSGGARQYF. CDR3 bases: TGTGCCAGCAGCCTTGGTAGCGGAGGAGCCAGGCAGTACTTC.